This TCR beta chain comes out of a study of T cells in Graves' hyperthyroidism and ophthalmopathy. RNA transcripts served as the template for amplifying TCR beta CDR3 regions. The primer set for the first-round RT-PCR of the TCR CDR3 was HTBI. A single record per CDR3 protein comes from TCRdb applying MiXCR to the multiplex PCR reads. Of around 610,000 distinct CDR3 sequences detected, about 15% appear once; the ten largest clones hold around 4.5%. This CDR3 is 13 amino acids long. Germline lookup yields CDR1 MDHEN and CDR2 SYDVKM. V lost 4 bases and J lost 4, with 11 bases in between. This clonotype has at least ten counts. Its antigen is currently unknown. Points from the study as a whole: Ophthalmopathy was separated from stable hyperthyroidism by a 13 V-J model. Among thyroid clonotypes expanded above 0.001, most also appeared in blood.

This TCR was sampled from a woman between 35 and 50 years old with Graves' ophthalmopathy. The chain uses TRBV28 and TRBJ2-7, with unresolved D. Material: blood. The CDR3 is CASSSPGPYEQYF. CDR3 DNA: TGTGCCAGCAGTTCTCCAGGCCCATACGAGCAGTACTTC.